This record covers a single T cell receptor beta chain. Its cognate antigen is unknown. This specimen comes from a study of CD8 T cell repertoires and HIV-1 epitope variants. On the study more broadly: Epitopes were three Gag families plus Nef HW9 and YT9.

Using immunoSEQ multiplex PCR, the repertoire was profiled, and TCRdb retains in-frame clones only, with some absent. The sample holds roughly 5,700 clones, about 69% seen once. The V gene lost 7 bases and the J gene lost 1 base, with 7 bases spanning the gap. The CDR3 sequence is 12 residues long. The germline V gene has CDR1 MDHEN and CDR2 SYDVKM. V gene TRBV28 combines with J gene TRBJ1-1; D unresolved. The clonotype comes from a male donor with HIV. The sequenced material came from cultured CD8+ T cells derived from PBMCs. CDR3 nucleotide sequence: TGTGCCAGCACATTGGGGAACACTGAAGCTTTCTTT. This sequence encodes CASTLGNTEAFF.